This T cell receptor (beta chain) was captured in a study of T cells in lung cancer brain metastases. Study in general: Between primary and metastasis resection, eighteen of the 20 patients were untreated.

This clone was seen a few times. Method: immunoSEQ multiplex PCR; TCRdb's copy keeps in-frame clones and lacks some. The sample includes over a thousand clones, over 85% of them seen just once. Germline V gives CDR1 SQVTM, CDR2 ANQGSEA. The CDR3 totals 13 residues. V was pared by 5 bases and J by 1 base, with 8 bases between. This chain connects TRBV29-1 to TRBJ2-2; D uncertain. The material sequenced was tumor tissue from a brain metastasis. The source of this sequence is a man between 65 and 85 years old with non-small cell lung cancer that had spread to the brain. The CDR3 nucleotides are TGCAGCGTTTCACAGAGGAACACCGGGGAGCTGTTTTTT. This sequence encodes CSVSQRNTGELFF.